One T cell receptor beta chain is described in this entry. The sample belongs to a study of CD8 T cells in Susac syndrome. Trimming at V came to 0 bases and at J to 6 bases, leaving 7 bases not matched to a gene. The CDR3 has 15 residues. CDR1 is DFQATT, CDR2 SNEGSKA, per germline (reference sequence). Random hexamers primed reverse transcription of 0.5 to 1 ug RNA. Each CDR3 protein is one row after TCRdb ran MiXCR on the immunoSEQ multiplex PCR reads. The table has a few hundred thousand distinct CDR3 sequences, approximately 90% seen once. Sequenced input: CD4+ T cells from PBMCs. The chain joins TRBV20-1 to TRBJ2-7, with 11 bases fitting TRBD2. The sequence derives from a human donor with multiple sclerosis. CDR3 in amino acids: CSARDGTSGRGEQYF. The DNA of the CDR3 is TGCAGTGCTAGAGATGGGACTAGCGGTCGTGGCGAGCAGTACTTC.